The sequence of this TCR beta chain was determined in a study of T cell responses to AZD1222 COVID-19 vaccine (dated by TCRdb to the early 2020s). Regarding the research as a whole: AZD1222 recipients whose second dose came at about 4 weeks and those whose second dose came at about 12 weeks were combined into one group, since spike-specific TCR depth and breadth did not differ between the two schedules. A total of about 230 trial participants underwent TCR sequencing, of whom 200 to 220 received two doses of AZD1222 and 26 received two doses of the MenACWY control vaccine. Trial participants were enrolled by age into subgroups of 18-55, 56-69 and 70-plus years, and approximately 150, 30 and 60 TCR-sequenced participants, respectively, were included in these subgroups. Study-wide conclusions, independent of this receptor: Most participants were white British and females outnumbered males, and the authors suggested that clonal diversity may have been underestimated. Reportedly, almost half of the unique spike-specific TCRs recognized epitopes lying outside the regions that are mutated in the B.1.351 and B.1.1.7 variants. Because no day 14 peak-response samples were available, repertoires were characterized only after the peak T cell response. In the small 56-69-year group, the increase in depth fell short of significance, most likely because of low power. After two AZD1222 doses, spike-specific TCR breadth and depth were significantly higher than at day 0 and than in MenACWY recipients. Conclusions about previously exposed vaccinees are limited because only six or seven AZD1222 recipients were SARS-CoV-2 seropositive at baseline. The whole spike protein was spanned by vaccine-associated CD4 TCRs, and dominant responses were seen in regions 160-218 and 743-854.

What this sample's time point label stands for: baseline before first vaccination. Vaccinee samples came from UK trials COV001 and COV002, including a single-blind randomized controlled phase 2/3 trial of AZD1222 (ChAdOx1 nCoV-19) in healthy adults. For TCRbeta chain sequencing, PBMC samples from trial participants were taken at day 0 and at day 28 after the second dose. As concerns this clone: The antigen this receptor binds is unknown. The input lacks base qualities; no much larger clone sits a single base away.

The CDR3 regions of human TCRbeta chains were analyzed by immunosequencing. As for how the authors treated the data: TCRs in the repertoires were matched against a reference library of SARS-CoV-2-specific TCRs that had been generated with the MIRA antigen-specificity platform. Breadth was defined as the fraction of unique TCRs that were SARS-CoV-2-associated. Depth was defined as the fraction of total T cells that were SARS-CoV-2-associated. Using the MIRA data, each spike-specific TCR was assigned both to the spike region to which the TCR was reactive and to a CD4 or CD8 class. Log10-transformed breadth and depth values were compared by one-way ANOVA with Sidak's multiple comparisons tests. TCRdb retrieved this table from immuneACCESS and kept in-frame rearrangements only. Not all clones are present; in checked studies, unresolved V genes account for under half, and no reason is known for the remainder. That table is the source of V, J and clone size, and D and trimming were worked out from the DNA. The sample yields about 150,000 clones; 88% were counted once. Around 3.2% of the sample is held by the ten biggest clonotypes.

V loses 5 bases of germline sequence and J loses 6 bases, and the interval between the two ends is 17 bases. CDR1 and CDR2, per the germline V gene, are SGHTA and FQGNSA. Inclusive of the bounding cysteine and phenylalanine, the CDR3 is 14 residues long. Kept here is only the CDR3 DNA, which spans 42 bases and is read in frame from base 1. The sequenced sample was peripheral blood, obtained on day 0 of AZD1222 vaccination. Recombination linked TRBV7-2 to TRBJ2-7; TRBD1 is a possible D gene, resting on 6 matching bases. The source of this sequence is an adult in good health. The DNA sequence is TGTGCCAGCAGCCTCCGGGACACCAGCATCGAGCAGTACTTC. This translates into CASSLRDTSIEQYF.